This TCR beta chain came from a study of cytomegalovirus exposure and HLA in healthy donors. Study context: A prior study identified roughly 110 million unique TCR beta sequences from 200 million or so T cells. The Caucasian-associated ancestry cluster held roughly 84% of around 380 genotyped donors.

This clone was picked up a small number of times. The antigen is not known. Looked up from germline, CDR1 is SGHTA and CDR2 is FQGNSA. V lost 5 bases to trimming and J lost 2 bases; unmatched junction nucleotides: 8. CDR3 length equals 15 residues. 60 Vbeta and 13 Jbeta primers were used in PCR. TCRdb's table, derived via immunoSEQ multiplex PCR, lists solely in-frame clones and lacks some. The profile shows approximately 120,000 clones, over 60% of them singletons. Findings and caveats of the study: Excluded were some V segments that proved indistinguishable, including TRBV6-2 and TRBV6-3. A later analysis reportedly found that, within productive TCRs, an Asian-associated ancestry cluster had fewer N-insertions than the mean observed across the approximately 660 donors.

The sequence came from a man aged 35 to 55 in good health and CMV-seropositive. The sample consisted of PBMCs. The chain couples TRBV7-2 to TRBJ1-2; 7 bases are a match to TRBD1. The CDR3 protein is CASSPSSTGNYGYTF. DNA for the CDR3: TGTGCCAGCAGCCCCAGTTCGACAGGGAACTATGGCTACACCTTC.